Listed below are T cell receptor beta chains from one sample, sequenced in a study of radiotherapy plus CTLA-4 blockade in lung cancer. Sequencing was performed with immunoSEQ multiplex PCR; in TCRdb, only in-frame clones are kept and a portion is missing. The table has tens of thousands of clones, 76% seen once. The sample consisted of peripheral blood, taken from a patient treated with radiotherapy plus ipilimumab. The receptors stem from a human donor with non-small cell lung cancer whose response to radiotherapy plus ipilimumab could not be evaluated. Some clones in this sample may be carry-over from other donors' samples. Each CDR3 is given with its conserved first and last residue. A D gene is named only where the DNA matches it firmly. For some rows the clone size is stated as once, few or many, or as a class when expanded; others skip it.

v_gene: TRBV19
j_gene: TRBJ1-2
abundance: NA
d_gene: TRBD1
CDR3nt: TGTGCCACCATGACAGGGAAGGAGAACGGCTACACCTTC
CDR3aa: CATMTGKENGYTF

v_gene: TRBV6-1
j_gene: TRBJ1-2
abundance: NA
d_gene: NA
CDR3nt: TGTGCCAGCAGCCCCGGTTGGGGGGGTTCGTATGGCTACACCTTC
CDR3aa: CASSPGWGGSYGYTF

v_gene: TRBV29-1
j_gene: TRBJ2-4
abundance: NA
d_gene: NA
CDR3nt: TGCAGCGTGCCCGGACTAGCCAAAAACATTCAGTACTTC
CDR3aa: CSVPGLAKNIQYF

v_gene: TRBV7-3
j_gene: TRBJ1-3
abundance: NA
d_gene: TRBD1
CDR3nt: TGTGCCAGCAGTCAGGGGGCTGGAAACACCATATATTTT
CDR3aa: CASSQGAGNTIYF

v_gene: TRBV7-9
j_gene: TRBJ1-4
abundance: few
d_gene: TRBD1
CDR3nt: TGTGCCACCCAGGGGGTAGGAACTAATGAAAAACTGTTTTTT
CDR3aa: CATQGVGTNEKLFF

v_gene: TRBV19
j_gene: TRBJ1-5
abundance: few
d_gene: TRBD1
CDR3nt: TGTGCCAGTAGTATGCATACAGGGGGCCCTGTTTATAGCAATCAGCCCCAGCATTTT
CDR3aa: CASSMHTGGPVYSNQPQHF

v_gene: TRBV29-1
j_gene: TRBJ2-5
abundance: NA
d_gene: NA
CDR3nt: TGCAGCGTTGTTGGGCTCACCGGCCAAGAGACCCAGTACTTC
CDR3aa: CSVVGLTGQETQYF

v_gene: TRBV5-1
j_gene: TRBJ2-2
abundance: NA
d_gene: TRBD2
CDR3nt: TGCGCCAGCAGCTTGGGGACTAGCGGGGGCACCGGGGAGCTGTTTTTT
CDR3aa: CASSLGTSGGTGELFF

v_gene: TRBV7-9
j_gene: TRBJ1-4
abundance: few
d_gene: TRBD1
CDR3nt: TGTGCCAGCAGCTTAGGAACCGCGCAGGGGGCACGTGAAAAACTGTTTTTT
CDR3aa: CASSLGTAQGAREKLFF

v_gene: TRBV6-6
j_gene: TRBJ1-2
abundance: few
d_gene: NA
CDR3nt: TGTGCCAGCAGTTTGGGAGGGAGTGCTAACTATGGCTACACCTTC
CDR3aa: CASSLGGSANYGYTF